This entry concerns a single T cell receptor (beta chain). Its antigen is currently not known. Base qualities are missing; no much larger clone stands one base away. Taken from cysteine to phenylalanine, the CDR3 has 13 residues. The only DNA kept is the CDR3, 39 bases in frame from the first base. CDR1 and CDR2 are read off the germline V gene as MGHRA and YSYEKL. V and J lose 2 bases and 1 base, and a span of 5 bases separates them. Using the deep immunoSEQ assay, TCR CDR3 regions were amplified from genomic DNA by multiplex PCR. Extracted genomic DNA from each cell subset was distributed evenly across all wells of several immunoSEQ 96-well plates, and each plate was treated as a replicate. For sorted subsets, 200 to 250 ng of genomic DNA, equivalent to roughly 33,000 T cell genomes, went into each replicate PCR. The purified libraries were quantified using a Qubit 3.0 fluorometer, sized with a Bioanalyzer 2100, and then quantified again using the KAPA Library Quantification kit. Every immunoSEQ 96-well plate was sequenced on a separate single-read 150-cycle Illumina NextSeq 550 flow cell. The authors' pipeline ran thus. Because the immunoSEQ output included only junctional sequences and no quality scores, the filtering could not be the same as the filtering used for full-length reads. Sequences were annotated with PyIR, a Python wrapper for IgBLAST v1.9, using IMGT germline references to assign V/J genes and CDR3. Reads were removed for weak V/J assignments (E-value above 1e-6), missing CDR3, stop codons, out-of-frame junctions, or ambiguous translated residues. A V3J clonotype was defined by an identical inferred V gene, J gene, and CDR3 amino acid sequence. Percentage overlap between repertoires was computed as shared unique clonotypes divided by the size of the smaller repertoire. RTK rarefaction, the Chao1 estimator, and Recon v2.1 estimates of unobserved clonotypes were used to assess repertoire richness. OLGA was used to compute generation probabilities for all TCRbeta clonotypes that the gDNA method yielded from a handful of donors. TCRdb took this table from immuneACCESS and kept in-frame rearrangements with V and J called. Such tables lack part of the clones; where checked against another copy, unresolved V genes explain under half of the gap, and the rest is unexplained. V, J and clone size reflect that table, while D and trimming were determined from the DNA. For this sample the table gives around 2,100,000 clones, of which about 95% were detected only once. The ten top clones hold more than 0.95% of the sample.

CD8 naive samples were CD45RO-negative cells positively selected for CCR7, giving a CD45RA+CCR7+ population that excluded TemRA cells. The donors were healthy, HIV-negative adults who had no recently reported acute infections or vaccinations. Every donor was a Caucasian adult residing in Nashville, Tennessee, USA. Blood was collected by leukapheresis, and PBMCs were isolated by Ficoll-Histopaque density gradient centrifugation and then cryopreserved in liquid nitrogen vapor phase. Purity and quantity of every magnetically sorted T cell population were checked by analytical flow cytometry. Each sorted fraction had its genomic DNA isolated and then quantified by UV absorbance on a Nanodrop 2000c. The entry originates in a study of shared clonotypes between healthy human individuals (dated by TCRdb to the early 2020s). As for the study more broadly: A few men and a couple of women, aged 18 to 49 years, made up the cohort. Per donor, three plates each were used for CD4 naive and CD4 memory, two for CD8 naive, and one for CD8 memory. To estimate repertoire size and how much clonotype sharing occurs between individuals, the study deeply sequenced the blood TCR repertoires of five healthy adults. To increase sequencing depth and limit assay-specific biases, different laboratories used diverse techniques to prepare libraries and sequence TCR repertoires. Each donor's leukapheresis produced roughly between roughly 0.85 and 9.5 billion PBMCs.

Overall study outcomes, separate from this receptor: Higher generation probabilities were observed for clonotypes shared by all four sorted-subset donors than for non-shared clonotypes. Sharing across four donors was observed for about 5% of naive CD4, 3.5% of naive CD8, 2.3% of memory CD4, and around 0.44% of memory CD8 clonotypes. Pairwise subsampling indicated that sequencing depth was expected to affect the degree of clonotype sharing among donors. Because the study included a small number of donors, the genetic and exposure-history diversity represented was limited. Sampling was restricted to blood, and TCR repertoires in tissues likely differ from the TCR repertoires found in blood. Rarefaction of sorted-subset datasets indicated incomplete sequencing despite the large sequencing depth. Naive subsets generally had larger estimated clonotype richness than memory subsets did.

Sample: naive CD8+ T cells sorted from blood. The intended sense of this specimen's cell subset or site label: CD45RA+CCR7+. The V gene is TRBV4-1 and the J gene is TRBJ1-1; the D gene cannot be named for sure. The sequence came from a man younger than 35 in good health. The sequence in DNA is TGCGCCAGCAGCCAACCGTGGAACACTGAAGCTTTCTTT. This sequence encodes CASSQPWNTEAFF.